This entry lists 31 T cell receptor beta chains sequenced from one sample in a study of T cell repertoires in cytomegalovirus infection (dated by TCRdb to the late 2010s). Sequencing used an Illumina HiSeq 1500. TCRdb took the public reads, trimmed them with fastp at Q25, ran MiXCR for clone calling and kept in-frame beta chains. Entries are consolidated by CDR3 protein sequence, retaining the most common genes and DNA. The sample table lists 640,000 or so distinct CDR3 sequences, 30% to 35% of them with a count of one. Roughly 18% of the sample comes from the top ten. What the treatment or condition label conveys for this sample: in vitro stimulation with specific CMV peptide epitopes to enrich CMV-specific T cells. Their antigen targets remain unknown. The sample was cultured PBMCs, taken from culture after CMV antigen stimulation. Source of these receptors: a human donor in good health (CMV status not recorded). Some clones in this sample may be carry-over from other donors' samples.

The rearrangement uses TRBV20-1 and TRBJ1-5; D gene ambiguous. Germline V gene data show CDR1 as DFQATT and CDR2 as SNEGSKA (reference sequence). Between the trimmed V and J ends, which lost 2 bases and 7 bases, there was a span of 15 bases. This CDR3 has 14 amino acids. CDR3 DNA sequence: TGCAGTGCTAGACGAGCCTTGGGAGACCAGCCCCAGCATTTT. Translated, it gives CSARRALGDQPQHF.

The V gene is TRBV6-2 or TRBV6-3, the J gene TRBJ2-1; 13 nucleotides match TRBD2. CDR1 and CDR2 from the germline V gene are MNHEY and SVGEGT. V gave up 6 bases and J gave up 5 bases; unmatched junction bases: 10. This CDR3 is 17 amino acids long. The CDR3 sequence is CASSRRPTSGRDNEQFF. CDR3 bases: TGTGCCAGCAGCCGCCGGCCTACTAGCGGGAGGGACAATGAGCAGTTCTTC.

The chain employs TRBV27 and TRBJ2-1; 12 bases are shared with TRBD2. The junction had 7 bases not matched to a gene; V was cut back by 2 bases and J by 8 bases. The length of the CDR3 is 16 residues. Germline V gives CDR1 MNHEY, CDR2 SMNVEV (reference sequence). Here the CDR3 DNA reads TGTGCCAGCAGTTTAGCTAGCGGGAGGGCCCTCTATGAGCAGTTCTTC. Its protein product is CASSLASGRALYEQFF.

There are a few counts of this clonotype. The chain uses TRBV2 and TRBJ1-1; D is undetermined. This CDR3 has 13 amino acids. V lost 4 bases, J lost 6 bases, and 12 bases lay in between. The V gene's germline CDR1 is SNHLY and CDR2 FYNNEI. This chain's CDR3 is CASSGNPRAEAFF. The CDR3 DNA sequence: TGTGCCAGCAGTGGTAACCCTCGCGCTGAAGCTTTCTTT.

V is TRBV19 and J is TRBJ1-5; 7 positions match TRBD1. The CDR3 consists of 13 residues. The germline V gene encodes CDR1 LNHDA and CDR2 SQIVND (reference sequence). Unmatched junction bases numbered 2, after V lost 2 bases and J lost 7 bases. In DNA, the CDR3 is TGTGCCAGTAGTATAAACAGGGGCCAGCCCCAGCATTTT. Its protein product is CASSINRGQPQHF.

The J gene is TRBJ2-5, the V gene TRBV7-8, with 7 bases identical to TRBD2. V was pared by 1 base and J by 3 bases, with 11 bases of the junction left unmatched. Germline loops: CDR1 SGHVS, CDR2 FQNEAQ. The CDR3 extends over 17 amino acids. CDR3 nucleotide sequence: TGTGCCAGCAGCTTAGTACGGACTAGTTTGCCGGAAGAGACCCAGTACTTC. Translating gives CASSLVRTSLPEETQYF.

The CDR3 reads CASSPMGLDVSDTQYF. In DNA, the CDR3 is TGTGCCAGCAGTCCGATGGGACTAGACGTATCAGATACGCAGTATTTT. The J gene is TRBJ2-3, the V gene TRBV6-2 or TRBV6-3, with 8 bases matching TRBD2. Losses at the gene ends were 5 bases for V and 4 bases for J; bases not matched to a gene: 11. The CDR3 is 16 residues long. Germline values: CDR1 MNHEY, CDR2 SVGEGT.

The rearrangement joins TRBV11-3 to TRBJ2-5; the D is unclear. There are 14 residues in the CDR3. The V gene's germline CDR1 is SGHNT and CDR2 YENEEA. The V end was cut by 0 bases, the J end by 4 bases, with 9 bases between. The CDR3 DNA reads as TGTGCCAGCAGCTTAGATGGACGGACAGAGACCCAGTACTTC. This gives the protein CASSLDGRTETQYF.

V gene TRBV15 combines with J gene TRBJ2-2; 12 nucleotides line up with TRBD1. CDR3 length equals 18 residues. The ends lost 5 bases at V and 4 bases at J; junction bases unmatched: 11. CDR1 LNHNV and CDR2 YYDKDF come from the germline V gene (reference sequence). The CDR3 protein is CATSFPGTGGIGTGELFF. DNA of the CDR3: TGTGCCACCAGCTTCCCCGGGACAGGGGGCATTGGCACCGGGGAGCTGTTTTTT.

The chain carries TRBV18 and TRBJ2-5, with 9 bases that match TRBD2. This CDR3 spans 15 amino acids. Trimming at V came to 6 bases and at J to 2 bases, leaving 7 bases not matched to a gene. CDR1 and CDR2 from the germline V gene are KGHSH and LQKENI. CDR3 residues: CASSLAGEGQETQYF. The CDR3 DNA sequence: TGTGCCAGCTCTTTAGCGGGAGAAGGTCAAGAGACCCAGTACTTC.

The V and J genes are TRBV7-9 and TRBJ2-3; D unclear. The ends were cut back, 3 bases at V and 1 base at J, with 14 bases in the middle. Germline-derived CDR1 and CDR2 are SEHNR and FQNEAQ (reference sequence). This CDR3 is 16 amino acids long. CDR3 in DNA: TGTGCCAGCAGCTTCCCTCTGACGTATGGCACAGATACGCAGTATTTT. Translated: CASSFPLTYGTDTQYF.

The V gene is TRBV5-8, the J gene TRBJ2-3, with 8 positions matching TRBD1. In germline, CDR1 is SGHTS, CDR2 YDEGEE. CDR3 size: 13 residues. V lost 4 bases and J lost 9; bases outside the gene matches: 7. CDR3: CASSPGTGYTQYF. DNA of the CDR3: TGTGCCAGCAGCCCGGGGACAGGATACACGCAGTATTTT. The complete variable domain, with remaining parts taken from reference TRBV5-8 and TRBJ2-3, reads EAGVTQSPTHLIKTRGQQATLRCSPISGHTSVYWYQQALGLGLQFLLWYDEGEERNRGNFPPRFSGRQFPNYSSELNVNALELEDSALYLCASSPGTGYTQYFGPGTRLTVL.

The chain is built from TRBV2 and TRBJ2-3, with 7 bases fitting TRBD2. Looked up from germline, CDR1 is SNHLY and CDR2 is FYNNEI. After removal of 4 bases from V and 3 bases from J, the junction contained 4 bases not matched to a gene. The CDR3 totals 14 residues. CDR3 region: CASSARAGTDTQYF. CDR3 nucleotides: TGTGCCAGCAGTGCGAGAGCGGGGACAGATACGCAGTATTTT. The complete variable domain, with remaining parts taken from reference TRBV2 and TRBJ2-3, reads EPEVTQTPSHQVTQMGQEVILRCVPISNHLYFYWYRQILGQKVEFLVSFYNNEISEKSEIFDDQFSVERPDGSNFTLKIRSTKLEDSAMYFCASSARAGTDTQYFGPGTRLTVL.

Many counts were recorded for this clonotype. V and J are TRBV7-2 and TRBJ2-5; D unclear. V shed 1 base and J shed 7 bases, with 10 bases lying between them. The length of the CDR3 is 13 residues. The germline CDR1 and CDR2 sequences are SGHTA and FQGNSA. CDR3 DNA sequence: TGTGCCAGCAGCTTAGGCGCATCGGGGACCCAGTACTTC. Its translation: CASSLGASGTQYF.

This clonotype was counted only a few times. In DNA form, the CDR3 reads TGTGCCAGCAGTTACGCCTGGCGGGCTAATTCACCCCTCCACTTT. Residues: CASSYAWRANSPLHF. V usage is TRBV6-5 and J usage is TRBJ1-6; no definite D call. V lost 2 bases and J 6 bases, leaving 11 bases between the germline ends. Germline loops: CDR1 MNHEY, CDR2 SVGAGI. The CDR3 covers 15 residues.

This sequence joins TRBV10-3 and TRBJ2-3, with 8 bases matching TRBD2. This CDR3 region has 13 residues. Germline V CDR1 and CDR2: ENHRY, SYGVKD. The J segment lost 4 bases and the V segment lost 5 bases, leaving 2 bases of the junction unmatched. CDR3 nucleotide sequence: TGTGCCATCAGTCCAGCGGGGGCAGATACGCAGTATTTT. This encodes CAISPAGADTQYF.

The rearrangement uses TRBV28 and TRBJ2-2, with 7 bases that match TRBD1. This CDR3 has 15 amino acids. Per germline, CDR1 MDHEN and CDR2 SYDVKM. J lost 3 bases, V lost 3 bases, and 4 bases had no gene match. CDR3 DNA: TGTGCCAGCAGTTTCCTACAGGGGCACACCGGGGAGCTGTTTTTT. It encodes CASSFLQGHTGELFF.

Written as DNA, the CDR3 is TGTGCCAGCAGGGGGACAGGGGAAGAGACCCAGTACTTC. Its protein is CASRGTGEETQYF. The chain joins TRBV6-6 to TRBJ2-5, with 10 bases lining up with TRBD1. The CDR3 extends over 13 amino acids. CDR1 MNHNY and CDR2 SVGAGI come from the germline V gene (reference sequence). Trimming at V came to 6 bases and at J to 3 bases, leaving 1 base not matched to a gene.

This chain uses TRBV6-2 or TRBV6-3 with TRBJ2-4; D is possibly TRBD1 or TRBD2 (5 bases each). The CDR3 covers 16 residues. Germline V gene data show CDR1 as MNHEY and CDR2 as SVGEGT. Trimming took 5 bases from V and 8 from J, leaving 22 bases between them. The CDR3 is CASSNPTGTQQDIQYF. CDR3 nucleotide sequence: TGTGCCAGCAGTAATCCAACCGGGACCCAGCAAGACATTCAGTACTTC.

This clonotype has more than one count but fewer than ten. As DNA, the CDR3 is TGTGCCAGCAGCTTTCACAGGTCCGGCGGGAGCACTGAAGCTTTCTTT. Its protein product is CASSFHRSGGSTEAFF. J is TRBJ1-1 and V is TRBV7-8, with D possibly TRBD1 on 5 matching bases. Germline CDR1 and CDR2: SGHVS and FQNEAQ. The CDR3 totals 16 residues. V lost 3 bases to trimming and J lost 4 bases, with 18 bases between them.

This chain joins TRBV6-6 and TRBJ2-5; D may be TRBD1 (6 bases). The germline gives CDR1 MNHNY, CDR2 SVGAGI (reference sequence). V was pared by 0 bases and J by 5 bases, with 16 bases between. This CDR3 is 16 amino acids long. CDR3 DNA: TGTGCCAGCAGTTACTCGTCCACAGGGATCAAGGAGACCCAGTACTTC. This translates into CASSYSSTGIKETQYF.

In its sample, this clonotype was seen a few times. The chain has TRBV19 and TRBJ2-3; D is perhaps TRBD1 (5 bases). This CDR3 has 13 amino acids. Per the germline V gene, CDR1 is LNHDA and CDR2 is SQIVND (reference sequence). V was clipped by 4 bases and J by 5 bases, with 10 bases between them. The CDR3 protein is CASSTGFRDTQYF. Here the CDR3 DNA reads TGTGCCAGTAGTACAGGGTTCAGAGATACGCAGTATTTT.

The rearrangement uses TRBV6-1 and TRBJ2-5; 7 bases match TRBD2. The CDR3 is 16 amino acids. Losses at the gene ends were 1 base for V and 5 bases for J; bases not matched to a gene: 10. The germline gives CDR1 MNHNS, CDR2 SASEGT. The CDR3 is CASSEGLANSGETQYF. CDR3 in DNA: TGTGCCAGCAGTGAAGGGCTAGCGAATAGCGGGGAGACCCAGTACTTC.

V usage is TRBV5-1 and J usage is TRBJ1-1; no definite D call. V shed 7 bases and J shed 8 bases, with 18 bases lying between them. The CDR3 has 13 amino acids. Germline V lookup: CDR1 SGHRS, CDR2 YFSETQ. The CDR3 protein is CASRYGTQQEAFF. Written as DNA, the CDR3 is TGCGCCAGCCGATATGGTACCCAGCAAGAAGCTTTCTTT.

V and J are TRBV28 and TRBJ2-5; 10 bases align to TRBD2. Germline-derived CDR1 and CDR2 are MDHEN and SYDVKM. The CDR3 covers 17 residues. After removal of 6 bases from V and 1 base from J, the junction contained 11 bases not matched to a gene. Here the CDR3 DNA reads TGTGCCAGCAGCTTACTAGCGGGGAGGGGAATCCAAGAGACCCAGTACTTC. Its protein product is CASSLLAGRGIQETQYF.

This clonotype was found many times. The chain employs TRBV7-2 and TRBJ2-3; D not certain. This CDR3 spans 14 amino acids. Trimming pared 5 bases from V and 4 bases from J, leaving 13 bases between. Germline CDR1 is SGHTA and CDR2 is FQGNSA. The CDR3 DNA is TGTGCCAGCAGCCAATCCACGGGCCCAGATACGCAGTATTTT. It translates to CASSQSTGPDTQYF.

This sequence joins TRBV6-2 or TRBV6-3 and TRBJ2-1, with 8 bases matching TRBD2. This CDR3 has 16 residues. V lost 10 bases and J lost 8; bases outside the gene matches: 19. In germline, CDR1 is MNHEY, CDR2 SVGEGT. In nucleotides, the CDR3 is TGTGCCACCGATAGAAGGGTAGCGGGACCCACCGATGAGCAGTTCTTC. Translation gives CATDRRVAGPTDEQFF.

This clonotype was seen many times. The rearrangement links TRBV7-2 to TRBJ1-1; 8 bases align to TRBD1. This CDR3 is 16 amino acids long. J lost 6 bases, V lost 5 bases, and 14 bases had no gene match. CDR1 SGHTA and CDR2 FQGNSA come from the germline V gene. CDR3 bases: TGTGCCAGCAGCCCGGGGACAGGCGGTGGAAGCGCTGAAGCTTTCTTT. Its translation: CASSPGTGGGSAEAFF.

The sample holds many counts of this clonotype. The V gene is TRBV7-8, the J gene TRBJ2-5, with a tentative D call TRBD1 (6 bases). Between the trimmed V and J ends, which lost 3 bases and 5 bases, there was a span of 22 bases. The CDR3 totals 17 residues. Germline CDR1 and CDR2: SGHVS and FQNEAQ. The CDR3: CASSLTTGSVGAETQYF. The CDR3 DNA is TGTGCCAGCAGCTTGACCACAGGGTCGGTGGGTGCGGAGACCCAGTACTTC. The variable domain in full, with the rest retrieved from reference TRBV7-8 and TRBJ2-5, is GAGVSQSPRYKVAKRGQDVALRCDPISGHVSLFWYQQALGQGPEFLTYFQNEAQLDKSGLPSDRFFAERPEGSVSTLKIQRTQQEDSAVYLCASSLTTGSVGAETQYFGPGTRLLVL.

The CDR3 reads CASSPGTSNHEQFF. The CDR3 region has the DNA TGTGCCAGCTCACCAGGGACTAGCAACCATGAGCAGTTCTTC. V gene TRBV18 combines with J gene TRBJ2-1, with TRBD2 identical over 9 bases. J gave up 8 bases and V 2 bases, and 4 bases lay outside the gene matches. The CDR3 has 14 residues. Looked up from germline, CDR1 is KGHSH and CDR2 is LQKENI.

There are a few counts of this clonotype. The CDR3: CAIRPTGSEKLFF. DNA for the CDR3: TGTGCCATCAGGCCCACAGGGAGTGAAAAACTGTTTTTT. This chain joins TRBV10-3 and TRBJ1-4, with D tentatively TRBD1 (6 bases). V lost 6 bases and J lost 7, with 12 bases in between. There are 13 residues in the CDR3. CDR1 ENHRY and CDR2 SYGVKD come from the germline V gene.